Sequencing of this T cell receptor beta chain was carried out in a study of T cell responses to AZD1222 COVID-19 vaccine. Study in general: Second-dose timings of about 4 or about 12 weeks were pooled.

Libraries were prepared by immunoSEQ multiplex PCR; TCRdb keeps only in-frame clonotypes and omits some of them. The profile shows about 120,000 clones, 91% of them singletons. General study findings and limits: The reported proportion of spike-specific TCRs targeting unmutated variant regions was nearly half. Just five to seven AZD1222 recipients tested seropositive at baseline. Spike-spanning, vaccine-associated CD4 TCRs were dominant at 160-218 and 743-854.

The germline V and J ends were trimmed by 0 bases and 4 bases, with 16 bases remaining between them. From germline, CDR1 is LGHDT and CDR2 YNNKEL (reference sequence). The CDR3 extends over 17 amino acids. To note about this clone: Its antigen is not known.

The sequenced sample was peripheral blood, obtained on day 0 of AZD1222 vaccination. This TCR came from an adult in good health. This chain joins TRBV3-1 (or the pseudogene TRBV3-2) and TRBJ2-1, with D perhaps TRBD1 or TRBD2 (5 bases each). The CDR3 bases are TGTGCCAGCAGCCAAGAAGTCTCTTACGGGGCGTACAATGAGCAGTTCTTC. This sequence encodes CASSQEVSYGAYNEQFF.